These 7 T cell receptor beta chains came from one sample sequenced in a study of blood T cell repertoires in COVID-19. Measured with immunoSEQ multiplex PCR; TCRdb has only the in-frame clones, and not every one. Among 120,000 or so clones, roughly 80% were seen once, and the ten largest hold less than 20%. Sequences were obtained from peripheral blood. These receptors were taken from a woman in her 50s with acute or convalescent COVID-19.

The chain is built from TRBV11-2 and TRBJ1-1; maybe TRBD1 (5 bases). The CDR3 covers 16 residues. The V end was cut by 2 bases, the J end by 1 base, with 14 bases between. Per germline, CDR1 SGHAT and CDR2 FQNNGV. The CDR3 loop is CASSLMRPGGNTEAFF. CDR3 DNA sequence: TGTGCCAGCAGCTTAATGCGCCCCGGGGGGAACACTGAAGCTTTCTTT.

CDR3 region: CASIRTNSGNTIYF. CDR3 nucleotides: TGTGCCAGTATACGGACAAACTCTGGAAACACCATATATTTT. V usage is TRBV19 and J usage is TRBJ1-3; tentatively, D is TRBD1 (5 bases). This CDR3 has 14 amino acids. Per the germline V gene, CDR1 is LNHDA and CDR2 is SQIVND (reference sequence). V gave up 7 bases and J gave up 0 bases, with 10 bases separating them.

V and J are TRBV19 and TRBJ1-6, with D perhaps matching TRBD1 (6 bases). Germline CDR1 is LNHDA and CDR2 is SQIVND (reference sequence). CDR3 length equals 15 residues. With 6 bases removed from V and 10 bases from J, the gap between germline ends came to 19 bases. DNA of the CDR3: TGTGCCAGTAGAGGGGACACCCCCATTCAGTCACCCCTCCACTTT. This codes for CASRGDTPIQSPLHF.

This clone was seen a handful of times. V and J are TRBV29-1 and TRBJ2-7; D may be TRBD2 (5 bases). Germline V CDR1 and CDR2: SQVTM, ANQGSEA. The germline V and J ends were trimmed by 6 bases and 4 bases, with 10 bases remaining between them. This CDR3 comprises 11 residues. The CDR3 coding sequence is TGCAGCGTCCATGGGGAGTACGAGCAGTACTTC. Its protein is CSVHGEYEQYF.

V gene TRBV29-1 combines with J gene TRBJ2-5; 16 bases line up with TRBD2. CDR3 length: 16 residues. Trimming removed 7 bases from V and 4 bases from J; junction bases left unmatched: 9. Germline CDR1 reads SQVTM; CDR2 reads ANQGSEA. The CDR3 coding sequence is TGCAGCGCCCGAGGGACTAGCGGGGGGGCCGGAGAGACCCAGTACTTC. Protein product: CSARGTSGGAGETQYF. The full variable domain, with the rest looked up from reference TRBV29-1 and TRBJ2-5, is SAVISQKPSRDICQRGTSLTIQCQVDSQVTMMFWYRQQPGQSLTLIATANQGSEATYESGFVIDKFPISRPNLTFSTLTVSNMSPEDSSIYLCSARGTSGGAGETQYFGPGTRLLVL.

V gene TRBV19 combines with J gene TRBJ2-2; 8 bases are a match to TRBD2. CDR1 LNHDA and CDR2 SQIVND come from the germline V gene (reference sequence). V lost 5 bases and J lost 7; bases outside the gene matches: 6. The length of the CDR3 is 14 residues. This chain's CDR3 is CASSERGTIGELFF. In nucleotides, the CDR3 is TGTGCCAGTAGTGAGCGGGGGACCATCGGGGAGCTGTTTTTT.

The chain links TRBV7-8 to TRBJ1-3; D is possibly TRBD1 (5 bases). Trimming left V 5 bases short and J 2 bases short, with 13 bases between. In germline, CDR1 is SGHVS, CDR2 FQNEAQ. This CDR3 has 15 residues. In DNA, the CDR3 is TGTGCCAGCAGCCTGGGGCCGCTAGCTGGAAACACCATATATTTT. This codes for CASSLGPLAGNTIYF.